This TCR beta chain originates from a study of metastatic and nonmetastatic thyroid tumors. Among the patients, none had received any treatment before thyroid surgery. V lost 5 bases to trimming and J lost 1 base, with 11 bases between them. Germline V gene data show CDR1 as SNHLY and CDR2 as FYNNEI. There are 14 residues in the CDR3. In this sample, this clone turned up many times. TCRdb reassembled clones from the PCR reads with MiXCR. The sample shows about 27,000 clones, about 12% of them seen only once. The V and J genes are TRBV2 and TRBJ1-1; D gene uncertain. The sequence was obtained from a female donor with papillary thyroid cancer or a benign thyroid nodule (not recorded which). Some clones in this sample may be carry-over from other donors' samples. What was sequenced was blood. The CDR3: CASSPWVTNTEAFF. The CDR3 nucleotides read TGTGCCAGCAGTCCTTGGGTCACGAACACTGAAGCTTTCTTT.